The subject of this entry is one T cell receptor (beta chain). Its antigen is unidentified. The table came from immunoSEQ multiplex PCR; TCRdb's copy has only in-frame clones and leaves some out. Here the sample spans around 150,000 clones, about nine tenths being singletons. These data are taken from a study of OX40 agonist ivuxolimab in advanced cancers. Study-wide context: Patients got intravenous ivuxolimab at 0.01 to 10 mg/kg every 2 weeks. The study, taken as a whole, reports: CD4+ and CD8+ T cells in blood underwent clonal expansion by week 6 at 0.1 to 3.0 mg/kg.

Germline V gene data show CDR1 as SGHTA and CDR2 as FQGTGA. The V segment lost 5 bases and the J segment 4 bases; nucleotides outside the gene matches: 18. The CDR3 contains 19 residues. The specimen was CD4+ or CD8+ T cells sorted from blood, collected in a trial of the OX40 agonist ivuxolimab. This chain links TRBV7-3 with TRBJ2-7; TRBD2 agrees at 12 bases. The TCR comes from an adult with an advanced solid tumor such as melanoma, head and neck, liver or kidney cancer. The CDR3 is CASSLMPKLAGGLVYEQYF. CDR3 bases: TGTGCCAGCAGCCTAATGCCGAAACTAGCGGGAGGCCTTGTGTACGAGCAGTACTTC.